This T cell receptor beta chain originates from a study of shared clonotypes between healthy human individuals. CDR3 length: 15 residues. Germline V CDR1 and CDR2: MNHEY, SMNVEV (reference sequence). The V gene end was trimmed by 3 bases and the J gene end by 8 bases; junction bases not matched to a gene: 7. The naive CD8 subset, CD45RO-negative cells positively selected for CCR7, excluded terminally differentiated effector memory CD45RA+ cells. Each subset's genomic DNA was split evenly across several immunoSEQ plates. TCRdb's table, derived via immunoSEQ multiplex PCR, lists solely in-frame clones and lacks some. Among about 2,100,000 clones listed, approximately 94% were seen once.

The V gene is TRBV27, the J gene TRBJ2-1; 10 nucleotides line up with TRBD2. The sequence was collected from a man between 18 and 29 years old in good health. Some clones in this sample may be carry-over from other donors' samples. Specimen: naive CD8+ T cells from PBMCs. The CDR3 DNA reads TGTGCCAGCAGTTTTTTCCTAGCGGGAGCTCATGAGCAGTTCTTC. This gives the protein CASSFFLAGAHEQFF.